Below, 28 T cell receptor beta chains from the same sample are listed, as sequenced in a study of beta chain features in type 1 diabetes. All of the isolated RNA was reverse transcribed, so expressed TCRB transcripts were sequenced. Assay used: immunoSEQ multiplex PCR; TCRdb lists only in-frame clones, some missing. Among 810,000 or so clones listed, roughly 15% were seen once. The specimen sequenced was naive CD4+ T cells from blood. The source of these receptors is a woman between 18 and 30 years old in good health.

The chain carries TRBV19 and TRBJ2-3, with D possibly being TRBD2 (6 bases). Germline V gives CDR1 LNHDA, CDR2 SQIVND (reference sequence). The CDR3 totals 15 residues. Trimming shortened V by 4 bases and J by 0 bases, and 11 bases separated the two germline ends. DNA for the CDR3: TGTGCCAGTAGTACGGGAGTAGTTAGCACAGATACGCAGTATTTT. As protein: CASSTGVVSTDTQYF.

This clone turned up a few times. The chain combines TRBV6-5 with TRBJ2-2; perhaps TRBD2 as D (5 bases). Trimming took 0 bases from V and 6 from J, leaving 8 bases between them. The CDR3 spans 14 residues. CDR1 MNHEY and CDR2 SVGAGI come from the germline V gene. The DNA of the CDR3 is TGTGCCAGCAGTTACTCGAGGGCAGCCGGGGAGCTGTTTTTT. This codes for CASSYSRAAGELFF.

This clone came up a few times. The V call is TRBV4-1, the J call TRBJ2-5, with TRBD1 matching 7 bases. The end of the DNA is better explained by TRBJ2-7, so the J call may be wrong. CDR3 length: 13 residues. CDR1 is MGHRA, CDR2 YSYEKL, per germline. The CDR3 bases are TGCGCCAGCAGCACAGGGGCCGACTACGAGCAGTACTTC. Translation: CASSTGADYEQYF.

This clone showed up just a few times. The sample has other DNA sequences that encode this CDR3 too. The rearrangement uses TRBV20-1 and TRBJ1-1; D unclear. CDR1 and CDR2 from the germline V gene are DFQATT and SNEGSKA (reference sequence). The CDR3 has 11 residues. V was pared by 5 bases and J by 0 bases, with 4 bases between. CDR3 sequence reads: CSARMNTEAFF. The CDR3 DNA follows: TGCAGTGCTCGTATGAACACTGAAGCTTTCTTT.

The V call is TRBV7-3, the J call TRBJ2-1; the D is unclear. Trimming shortened V by 3 bases and J by 4 bases, and 13 bases separated the two germline ends. The germline V gene has CDR1 SGHTA and CDR2 FQGTGA. The CDR3 is 15 amino acids. In DNA, the CDR3 is TGTGCCAGCAGCTTCAGCGTCCCCCCTTACAATGAGCAGTTCTTC. This encodes CASSFSVPPYNEQFF.

This clone was seen a few times. This chain connects TRBV2 to TRBJ1-1, with 7 nucleotides matching TRBD1. Germline-derived CDR1 and CDR2 are SNHLY and FYNNEI. The CDR3 totals 12 residues. Germline trimming cut 5 bases from V and 7 bases from J; bases unmatched to any gene: 4. CDR3 region: CASSSGDSEAFF. For the CDR3, the DNA is TGTGCCAGCAGTTCGGGGGACAGTGAAGCTTTCTTT.

DNA for the CDR3: TGTGCCACTGCAGCCGGTGAGCATCAGCCCCAGCATTTT. It yields the protein CATAAGEHQPQHF. V and J are TRBV19 and TRBJ1-5; no clear D gene. This CDR3 is 13 amino acids long. The germline V gene encodes CDR1 LNHDA and CDR2 SQIVND (reference sequence). V lost 10 bases and J 5 bases, leaving 15 bases between the germline ends. The complete variable domain, with remaining parts taken from reference TRBV19 and TRBJ1-5, reads DGGITQSPKYLFRKEGQNVTLSCEQNLNHDAMYWYRQDPGQGLRLIYYSQIVNDFQKGDIAEGYSVSREKKESFPLTVTSAQKNPTAFYLCATAAGEHQPQHFGDGTRLSIL.

This clone occurred a few times. The chain is built from TRBV7-8 and TRBJ2-2, with 8 bases fitting TRBD1. The V and J ends lost 5 bases and 4 bases, in that order; junction bases with no gene match: 9. Germline V gene data show CDR1 as SGHVS and CDR2 as FQNEAQ. The CDR3 covers 16 residues. The CDR3 protein is CASSPRQGTGTGELFF. In nucleotides, the CDR3 is TGTGCCAGCAGCCCCAGACAGGGGACGGGCACCGGGGAGCTGTTTTTT.

This clone appeared a few times. The gene calls are TRBV27 and TRBJ1-2; D is uncertain. In germline, CDR1 is MNHEY, CDR2 SMNVEV (reference sequence). Trimming removed 6 bases from V and 7 bases from J, with 18 bases in between. This CDR3 has 14 amino acids. DNA for the CDR3: TGTGCCAGCAGCCGGGAGGCTGGAACGCGTGGCTACACCTTC. Protein sequence: CASSREAGTRGYTF.

This clone was detected only a few times. The chain uses TRBV15 and TRBJ2-7; D is perhaps TRBD2 (5 bases). The CDR3 consists of 16 residues. With 1 base removed from V and 0 bases from J, the gap between germline ends came to 13 bases. Germline values: CDR1 LNHNV, CDR2 YYDKDF (reference sequence). The DNA for the CDR3 is TGTGCCACCAGCAGAGGCCGGCGGGCGAGCTCCTACGAGCAGTACTTC. Its translation: CATSRGRRASSYEQYF.

This rearrangement joins TRBV7-9 to TRBJ1-1, with D unclear. From germline, CDR1 is SEHNR and CDR2 FQNEAQ (reference sequence). The V end was cut by 5 bases, the J end by 1 base, with 8 bases between. CDR3 size: 13 residues. CDR3: CASSPEPNTEAFF. CDR3 bases: TGTGCCAGCAGCCCCGAGCCGAACACTGAAGCTTTCTTT.

This sequence joins TRBV12-5 and TRBJ2-5; D is unresolved. CDR3 length equals 19 residues. Trimming took 8 bases from V and 2 from J, leaving 30 bases between them. Germline CDR1 LGHNT, CDR2 FRNRAP. Here the CDR3 DNA reads TGTGCTAGTCCCTCTACGTACTGTCGCCGGGTCTATACACAAGAGACCCAGTACTTC. Translating gives CASPSTYCRRVYTQETQYF.

This chain links TRBV11-1 with TRBJ2-7; D is ambiguous. V lost 0 bases and J lost 4, with 4 bases in between. Germline assignment: CDR1 SGHAT and CDR2 FQDESV (reference sequence). The CDR3 loop spans 12 amino acids. The DNA for the CDR3 is TGTGCCAGCAGCTTAGCCTGGTACGAGCAGTACTTC. Amino acid sequence: CASSLAWYEQYF.

The V and J genes are TRBV27 and TRBJ2-7; unclear D gene. This CDR3 is built from 17 residues. The V end was cut by 4 bases, the J end by 2 bases, with 21 bases between. Per germline, CDR1 MNHEY and CDR2 SMNVEV (reference sequence). The DNA of the CDR3 is TGTGCCAGCAGTTCCTACCCTCCCTCCCTAGGAGCCTACGAGCAGTACTTC. Its protein product is CASSSYPPSLGAYEQYF.

V and J are TRBV28 and TRBJ1-2; D is unclear. Between the trimmed V and J ends, which lost 3 bases and 8 bases, there was a span of 16 bases. The CDR3 spans 14 residues. CDR1 and CDR2 from the germline V gene are MDHEN and SYDVKM. The CDR3 DNA follows: TGTGCCAGCAGTTTCGGATCGAAGGCCGGCGGCTACACCTTC. It specifies CASSFGSKAGGYTF.

The rearrangement uses TRBV5-1 and TRBJ2-2; 10 bases are shared with TRBD1. After removal of 4 bases from V and 6 bases from J, the junction contained 6 bases not matched to a gene. The CDR3 extends over 15 amino acids. Germline values: CDR1 SGHRS, CDR2 YFSETQ. CDR3 loop: CASSPRTGGPGELFF. The CDR3 DNA reads TGCGCCAGCAGCCCCAGGACAGGGGGGCCCGGGGAGCTGTTTTTT.

This clone was counted a few times. This rearrangement joins TRBV7-2 to TRBJ2-1; D unclear. This CDR3 is built from 14 residues. The V gene's germline CDR1 is SGHTA and CDR2 FQGNSA. V lost 1 base, J lost 6 bases, and 10 bases lay in between. The CDR3 coding sequence is TGTGCCAGCAGCTTAGTCGCGCAGACCAATGAGCAGTTCTTC. Protein: CASSLVAQTNEQFF.

Regarding this clone: Germline and junction disagree at one end, which may indicate a read error. V gene TRBV10-3 combines with J gene TRBJ1-1, with D hard to call. This CDR3 region has 13 residues. The germline CDR1 and CDR2 sequences are ENHRY and SYGVKD. The CDR3 DNA follows: TGTGCCAGCAGTTACACTATGAACACTGAAGCTTTCTTT. It codes for CASSYTMNTEAFF.

This clone turned up a few times. The V gene is TRBV27, the J gene TRBJ2-7; TRBD1 matches at 9 bases. This CDR3 is 15 amino acids long. Germline loops: CDR1 MNHEY, CDR2 SMNVEV (reference sequence). Trimming at V came to 5 bases and at J to 4 bases, leaving 9 bases not matched to a gene. The CDR3 loop is CASSPSTGGPYEQYF. CDR3 coding DNA: TGTGCCAGCAGTCCTTCGACAGGGGGTCCTTACGAGCAGTACTTC.

This clone was seen a handful of times. The chain recombines TRBV7-9 with TRBJ1-4; no firm D call. The CDR3 loop spans 13 amino acids. Germline values: CDR1 SEHNR, CDR2 FQNEAQ (reference sequence). The V and J ends lost 2 bases and 6 bases respectively, with 7 bases between them. The chain's CDR3 is CASSLREYEKLFF. The DNA for the CDR3 is TGTGCCAGCAGCTTACGAGAGTATGAAAAACTGTTTTTT.

Only a few counts were recorded for this clone. The rearrangement uses TRBV7-8 and TRBJ1-3; weak D call: TRBD1 (6 bases). The CDR3 length is 16 residues. Germline CDR1 is SGHVS and CDR2 is FQNEAQ. Deletions cut 1 base from V and 3 bases from J, with 13 bases between. The CDR3 coding sequence is TGTGCCAGCAGCTTAGATTGGCAGGGGAGTGGAAACACCATATATTTT. Its protein is CASSLDWQGSGNTIYF.

V and J are TRBV10-3 and TRBJ2-1; TRBD2 is a possible D gene (6 bases). CDR3 length: 13 residues. The germline V gene has CDR1 ENHRY and CDR2 SYGVKD. Trimming shortened V by 4 bases and J by 5 bases, and 9 bases separated the two germline ends. Written as DNA, the CDR3 is TGTGCCATCAGTGTAATAGCGGACAATGAGCAGTTCTTC. Residues: CAISVIADNEQFF.

This chain links TRBV28 with TRBJ2-7; D uncertain. The CDR3 runs to 15 residues. V was pared by 5 bases and J by 3 bases, with 17 bases between. Per germline, CDR1 MDHEN and CDR2 SYDVKM. The CDR3 nucleotides read TGTGCCAGCAGTCCCCCAGGCAAAGGAGTCTACGAGCAGTACTTC. Translating it yields CASSPPGKGVYEQYF. Complete variable domain (other parts from reference TRBV28 and TRBJ2-7): DVKVTQSSRYLVKRTGEKVFLECVQDMDHENMFWYRQDPGLGLRLIYFSYDVKMKEKGDIPEGYSVSREKKERFSLILESASTNQTSMYLCASSPPGKGVYEQYFGPGTRLTVT.

This chain joins TRBV4-3 and TRBJ2-3; 8 bases fit TRBD2. CDR3 length equals 16 residues. Germline V CDR1 and CDR2: LGHNA, YSLEER. V dropped 0 bases and J dropped 4; count of bases not matched to a gene: 6. DNA for the CDR3: TGCGCCAGCAGCCAAGATATGCTAGCGGGCGCAGATACGCAGTATTTT. Residues: CASSQDMLAGADTQYF.

The chain links TRBV20-1 to TRBJ2-7; D is unresolved. Germline CDR1 is DFQATT and CDR2 is SNEGSKA (reference sequence). The CDR3 spans 10 residues. Trimming cost V 6 bases and J 5 bases, with 8 bases left between them. CDR3 amino acids: CSAVYHEQYF. CDR3 DNA: TGCAGTGCCGTATACCACGAGCAGTACTTC.

The chain links TRBV19 to TRBJ2-7; possible D gene TRBD2, 5 bases. Trimming removed 6 bases at V and 0 bases at J, with 18 bases between. Germline V gene lookup returns CDR1 LNHDA and CDR2 SQIVND (reference sequence). CDR3 size: 16 residues. In DNA, the CDR3 is TGTGCCAGTAGGCGAAGCCATAGCGCGGTCTCCTACGAGCAGTACTTC. It yields the protein CASRRSHSAVSYEQYF. Based on the CDR3 plus reference TRBV19 and TRBJ2-7, the full variable domain is DGGITQSPKYLFRKEGQNVTLSCEQNLNHDAMYWYRQDPGQGLRLIYYSQIVNDFQKGDIAEGYSVSREKKESFPLTVTSAQKNPTAFYLCASRRSHSAVSYEQYFGPGTRLTVT.

V is TRBV10-1 and J is TRBJ2-1; D might be TRBD1 or TRBD2, each matching 5 bases. Germline V gene sequence: CDR1 WNHNN, CDR2 SYGVQD (reference sequence). The CDR3 consists of 15 residues. Trimming pared 0 bases from V and 1 base from J, leaving 7 bases between. The CDR3 DNA follows: TGCGCCAGCAGTGAGTCGAGGGGATCCTACAATGAGCAGTTCTTC. Its translation is CASSESRGSYNEQFF.

This chain connects TRBV5-6 to TRBJ2-5; TRBD2 matches at 7 bases. The J segment lost 4 bases and the V segment lost 0 bases, leaving 9 bases of the junction unmatched. Germline-derived CDR1 and CDR2 are SGHDT and YYEEEE. CDR3 length: 16 residues. CDR3 residues: CASSLVPGGRGETQYF. CDR3 DNA sequence: TGTGCCAGCAGCTTGGTGCCGGGAGGCCGAGGAGAGACCCAGTACTTC.